The 28 T cell receptor beta chains below come from one sample, sequenced in a study of identical twins listed by TCRdb under 2016. Receptor libraries were prepared by 5' RACE. This sample was sequenced with an Illumina HiSeq 2000. In-frame beta chains were kept once TCRdb had trimmed the public reads at Q25 with fastp and called clones with MiXCR. All rows with the same CDR3 protein become a single entry with the most common DNA and genes. The sample table records hundreds of thousands of distinct CDR3 sequences; 9% to 15% of these occur just once. The ten largest make up roughly 1.6% of the sample. The same data also went into a second study, on yellow fever vaccine responses in identical twins.

Sequencing used PBMCs. The receptor set was obtained from a woman between 18 and 30 years old in good health.

CDR3 residues: CASSALQGGGEKLFF. The CDR3 region has the DNA TGTGCCAGCAGCGCGCTACAGGGGGGCGGAGAAAAACTGTTTTTT. This chain connects TRBV7-9 to TRBJ1-4; 8 nucleotides match TRBD1. The CDR3 spans 15 residues. CDR1 and CDR2 from the germline V gene are SEHNR and FQNEAQ (reference sequence). Trimming cost V 5 bases and J 8 bases; bases outside gene matches: 10.

This clonotype was observed a few times. This chain uses TRBV24-1 with TRBJ2-6; the D gene is possibly TRBD1 (6 bases). With 4 bases removed from V and 0 bases from J, the gap between germline ends came to 27 bases. CDR1 KGHDR and CDR2 SFDVKD come from the germline V gene. The CDR3 has 22 amino acids. The CDR3 protein is CATSDHKGQKLPTHSGANVLTF. DNA of the CDR3: TGTGCCACCAGTGACCATAAAGGACAGAAACTACCGACCCACTCTGGGGCCAACGTCCTGACTTTC.

This clonotype was recorded only once. The genes are TRBV14 and TRBJ2-3; D is undetermined. Germline CDR1 reads SGHDN; CDR2 reads FVKESK. The germline V and J ends were trimmed by 2 bases and 4 bases, with 10 bases remaining between them. The CDR3 consists of 14 residues. The CDR3 DNA reads TGTGCCAGCAGCCAAACTTCAGCTTCAGATACGCAGTATTTT. Its protein is CASSQTSASDTQYF.

This clonotype was observed a handful of times. This chain connects TRBV29-1 to TRBJ2-5; 12 bases map to TRBD2. The CDR3 loop spans 15 amino acids. Looked up from germline, CDR1 is SQVTM and CDR2 is ANQGSEA. After removal of 7 bases from V and 1 base from J, the junction contained 7 bases not matched to a gene. The CDR3 reads CSAPGTSGLQETQYF. The CDR3 bases are TGCAGCGCCCCCGGGACTAGCGGGCTCCAAGAGACCCAGTACTTC.

The chain is built from TRBV12-3 or TRBV12-4 and TRBJ2-1; 11 nucleotides align to TRBD1. Unmatched junction bases numbered 4, after V lost 5 bases and J lost 7 bases. The CDR3 has 14 residues. CDR3 nucleotide sequence: TGTGCCAGCAGTACAGGGACAGGGGGGAATGAGCAGTTCTTC. As protein: CASSTGTGGNEQFF.

This chain joins TRBV19 and TRBJ2-7; 8 bases agree with TRBD1. Germline CDR1 reads LNHDA; CDR2 reads SQIVND (reference sequence). Trimming removed 9 bases from V and 0 bases from J; junction bases left unmatched: 7. This CDR3 contains 14 residues. In DNA form, the CDR3 reads TGTGCCAGCTGCCGGGACAGGAGCTCCTACGAGCAGTACTTC. Its translation: CASCRDRSSYEQYF.

This chain connects TRBV7-9 to TRBJ1-2; 8 bases map to TRBD1. Trimming at V came to 6 bases and at J to 4 bases, leaving 13 bases not matched to a gene. Germline V gene sequence: CDR1 SEHNR, CDR2 FQNEAQ (reference sequence). The CDR3 spans 16 residues. CDR3 in amino acids: CASSPGIGTGGYGYTF. CDR3 bases: TGTGCCAGCAGTCCCGGAATCGGGACAGGAGGCTATGGCTACACCTTC.

The chain combines TRBV20-1 with TRBJ2-1; tentatively, D is TRBD2 (6 bases). This CDR3 comprises 18 residues. Per the germline V gene, CDR1 is DFQATT and CDR2 is SNEGSKA (reference sequence). V lost 3 bases, J lost 6 bases, and 27 bases lay in between. The CDR3 DNA reads TGCAGTGCTAGTCGGGGAGGTTCGGGTGAACGCTTGGGCAATGAGCAGTTCTTC. Protein sequence: CSASRGGSGERLGNEQFF.

The CDR3 nucleotides are TGTGCCAGCAGTTTATTTCATCGGGACAGGGGTGTAACCGGGGAGCTGTTTTTT. Translated: CASSLFHRDRGVTGELFF. V and J are TRBV12-3 or TRBV12-4 and TRBJ2-2; TRBD1 matches at 10 bases. With 2 bases clipped from V and 5 bases from J, the junction kept 11 bases outside the gene matches. The CDR3 runs to 18 residues.

This chain uses TRBV6-1 with TRBJ2-2; 7 positions match TRBD1. V dropped 6 bases and J dropped 1; count of bases not matched to a gene: 8. Germline V CDR1 and CDR2: MNHNS, SASEGT. CDR3 size: 16 residues. CDR3 loop: CASRTLGGRNTGELFF. In DNA, the CDR3 is TGTGCCAGCAGGACGCTAGGGGGCAGGAACACCGGGGAGCTGTTTTTT.

Remarks on this clonotype: Sequence at one end of the junction differs from germline and may be a read error. The gene calls are TRBV12-3 or TRBV12-4 and TRBJ2-5; 8 bases fit TRBD1. The CDR3 has 15 residues. In nucleotides, the CDR3 is TGTGCTAGCAGCCGGACAGGGCGGGACCAAGAGACCCAGTACTTC. Translated, it gives CASSRTGRDQETQYF.

The chain uses TRBV20-1 and TRBJ2-1, with 8 bases matching TRBD2. Germline CDR1 DFQATT, CDR2 SNEGSKA (reference sequence). V trimming: 6 bases; J trimming: 7 bases; junction bases outside the gene matches: 8. The CDR3 has 13 amino acids. Written as DNA, the CDR3 is TGCAGTGCCCGCAGCGGGAGTGGGAATGAGCAGTTCTTC. As protein: CSARSGSGNEQFF.

The chain joins TRBV6-2 or TRBV6-3 to TRBJ2-3, with D unresolved. V dropped 6 bases and J dropped 3 bases, with 16 bases sitting between them. Germline CDR1 MNHEY, CDR2 SVGEGT. The CDR3 consists of 15 residues. The CDR3 protein is CASRPVNRPTDTQYF. CDR3 nucleotide sequence: TGTGCCAGCAGGCCCGTGAACCGTCCAACAGATACGCAGTATTTT.

There are a few counts of this clonotype. V is TRBV6-5 and J is TRBJ1-2, with a possible D match to TRBD1 (5 bases). The V gene's germline CDR1 is MNHEY and CDR2 SVGAGI. This CDR3 spans 15 amino acids. V was pared by 0 bases and J by 2 bases, with 10 bases between. The CDR3 reads CASSYSGVENYGYTF. The CDR3 nucleotides are TGTGCCAGCAGTTACTCGGGGGTCGAAAACTATGGCTACACCTTC.

V gene TRBV11-2 combines with J gene TRBJ2-1; tentatively, D is TRBD2 (6 bases). Germline CDR1 SGHAT, CDR2 FQNNGV. The V end lost 6 bases, the J end lost 9 bases, and 21 bases lay between the germline ends. CDR3 size: 15 residues. This chain's CDR3 is CASRQGLEAGGEQFF. In DNA, the CDR3 is TGTGCCAGCAGACAAGGGTTGGAGGCCGGGGGTGAGCAGTTCTTC.

V usage is TRBV4-1 and J usage is TRBJ2-1; the D gene is possibly TRBD2 (6 bases). Germline CDR1 reads MGHRA; CDR2 reads YSYEKL. V was shortened by 0 bases and J by 8 bases, with 23 bases between the two germline ends. CDR3 length: 18 residues. The CDR3 nucleotides are TGCGCCAGCAGCCAAGATACCATCCGGGAGCCGCCGAGGGATGAGCAGTTCTTC. It yields the protein CASSQDTIREPPRDEQFF.

This clonotype was counted only a few times. The chain has TRBV27 and TRBJ2-7, with TRBD2 matching 16 bases. This CDR3 contains 15 residues. V dropped 4 bases and J dropped 11; count of bases not matched to a gene: 8. Germline values: CDR1 MNHEY, CDR2 SMNVEV (reference sequence). The CDR3 DNA is TGTGCCAGCAGTTCAGGCGGGACTAGCGGGAGGGGCGAGTACTTC. It codes for CASSSGGTSGRGEYF.

The chain uses TRBV12-5 and TRBJ1-6; TRBD1 might be the D (6 bases). The CDR3 loop spans 14 amino acids. Germline-derived CDR1 and CDR2 are LGHNT and FRNRAP. V was trimmed by 4 bases and J by 10 bases, leaving 14 bases between them. CDR3 bases: TGTGCTAGTGGTTCAAACAGGGTTGACTCACCCCTCCACTTT. Protein: CASGSNRVDSPLHF.

The sample holds one count of this clonotype. The J gene is TRBJ2-2, the V gene TRBV10-3; 8 nucleotides match TRBD2. The junction had 5 bases not matched to a gene; V was cut back by 3 bases and J by 5 bases. The CDR3 extends over 15 amino acids. The germline CDR1 and CDR2 sequences are ENHRY and SYGVKD. The CDR3 is CAISDTREGTGELFF. As DNA, the CDR3 is TGTGCCATCAGTGATACCCGGGAGGGGACCGGGGAGCTGTTTTTT.

The CDR3 sequence: CASSVVGGSSDTQYF. Here the CDR3 DNA reads TGTGCCAGCAGCGTAGTTGGCGGGAGCTCAGATACGCAGTATTTT. The rearrangement links TRBV9 to TRBJ2-3; 7 bases agree with TRBD2. The CDR3 consists of 15 residues. The V segment lost 0 bases and the J segment 4 bases; nucleotides outside the gene matches: 5. Per germline, CDR1 SGDLS and CDR2 YYNGEE.

This clonotype was counted ten times or more. This rearrangement joins TRBV12-3 or TRBV12-4 to TRBJ2-5; D uncertain. V gave up 1 base and J gave up 5 bases, with 8 bases separating them. The CDR3 covers 13 residues. CDR3 loop: CASSLGIRETQYF. DNA for the CDR3: TGTGCCAGCAGTTTAGGGATTCGGGAGACCCAGTACTTC.

This clonotype has more than one count but fewer than ten. The V gene is TRBV7-8, the J gene TRBJ2-3; 8 positions agree with TRBD1. Germline values: CDR1 SGHVS, CDR2 FQNEAQ. V lost 3 bases and J lost 2; bases outside the gene matches: 7. The CDR3 is 16 residues long. The CDR3 reads CASSFGQGLLTDTQYF. CDR3 in DNA: TGTGCCAGCAGCTTTGGACAGGGCCTACTCACAGATACGCAGTATTTT.

The CDR3 region is CAISEDRVNTEAFF. CDR3 bases: TGTGCCATCAGTGAAGACAGGGTGAACACTGAAGCTTTCTTT. The chain combines TRBV10-3 with TRBJ1-1; TRBD1 matches at 7 bases. CDR3 length: 14 residues. Per the germline V gene, CDR1 is ENHRY and CDR2 is SYGVKD. With 3 bases clipped from V and 0 bases from J, the junction kept 1 base outside the gene matches.

The table lists this clonotype with many counts. The junction differs from germline at one of its ends, possibly a read error. The chain joins TRBV4-1 to TRBJ1-1, with D unclear. CDR3 length equals 13 residues. Germline lookup yields CDR1 MGHRA and CDR2 YSYEKL. CDR3 bases: TGTGCCAGCAGCCAAGATGGAAACACTGAAGCTTTCTTT. Amino acid sequence: CASSQDGNTEAFF.

This clonotype was counted a few times. The rearrangement uses TRBV12-3 or TRBV12-4 and TRBJ2-7, with D hard to call. This CDR3 contains 14 residues. The ends were cut back, 5 bases at V and 2 bases at J, with 13 bases in the middle. The CDR3 region is CASSQTAITYEQYF. CDR3 DNA sequence: TGTGCCAGCAGTCAGACGGCGATTACCTACGAGCAGTACTTC.

This clonotype occurred a few times. This chain joins TRBV6-2 or TRBV6-3 and TRBJ2-3; 11 bases fit TRBD2. The trim removed 2 bases at V and 2 bases at J, leaving 9 bases unmatched. The CDR3 has 18 amino acids. CDR1 is MNHEY, CDR2 SVGEGT, per germline. CDR3: CASSYELAGGPATDTQYF. CDR3 in DNA: TGTGCCAGCAGTTACGAGTTAGCGGGAGGGCCAGCCACAGATACGCAGTATTTT.

The V and J genes are TRBV29-1 and TRBJ2-1; D gene uncertain. This CDR3 region has 15 residues. CDR1 SQVTM and CDR2 ANQGSEA come from the germline V gene. The V gene lost 3 bases and the J gene lost 5 bases, with 17 bases spanning the gap. Written as DNA, the CDR3 is TGCAGCGTTGAGGTATTAGGGTTCCGGAACAATGAGCAGTTCTTC. This translates into CSVEVLGFRNNEQFF.

The chain is built from TRBV20-1 and TRBJ1-5; no clear D. CDR1 is DFQATT, CDR2 SNEGSKA, per germline (reference sequence). The V and J ends lost 1 base and 4 bases respectively, with 8 bases between them. The CDR3 has 13 residues. In DNA, the CDR3 is TGCAGTGCTAGAGCCCCCAAAAATCAGCCCCAGCATTTT. It yields the protein CSARAPKNQPQHF.